Shown below are 12 T cell receptor beta chains from a single sample sequenced in a study of regulatory T cells in long-lasting Graves disease. Documented time point: newly diagnosed GD, antithyroid drugs for less than 3 months. Scientists built the TCR library using RNA that was extracted from PBMCs. Investigators prepared the TCR beta libraries by applying iRepertoire HTBI primers and Arm-PCR of CDR3 regions. MiXCR was run by TCRdb on the multiplex PCR reads, yielding one entry per CDR3 protein. The profile shows some 600,000 distinct CDR3 sequences, around 15% of them singletons. This same sample was also taken into another study, of T cells in Graves' hyperthyroidism and ophthalmopathy.

Sequencing was performed on peripheral blood mononuclear cells (PBMCs), taken at new diagnosis, from a patient treated with antithyroid drugs. Receptor source: a man younger than 35 with Graves disease.

This clonotype has at least ten counts. This chain links TRBV28 with TRBJ1-4, with 8 bases that match TRBD1. After removal of 6 bases from V and 0 bases from J, the junction contained 9 bases not matched to a gene. Germline V gene lookup returns CDR1 MDHEN and CDR2 SYDVKM. The CDR3 is 17 amino acids. The CDR3 DNA reads as TGTGCCAGCAGGGGGACAGGCGGTCAGGCAACTAATGAAAAACTGTTTTTT. Translation: CASRGTGGQATNEKLFF.

This clonotype was counted only a few times. The chain uses TRBV7-2 and TRBJ2-1, with D perhaps TRBD2 (6 bases). CDR1 and CDR2 (germline): SGHTA, FQGNSA. The CDR3 totals 14 residues. V lost 5 bases, J lost 8 bases, and 16 bases lay in between. DNA for the CDR3: TGTGCCAGCAGCAGCGGGCTGGTGTGGGATGAGCAGTTCTTC. It is translated as CASSSGLVWDEQFF.

Ten or more counts support this clonotype. This chain links TRBV12-3 or TRBV12-4 with TRBJ2-2, with D tentatively TRBD1 (6 bases). The CDR3 length is 14 residues. With 6 bases removed from V and 4 bases from J, the gap between germline ends came to 12 bases. The CDR3 DNA reads TGTGCCAGCAGCATACTACAGGGCACCGGGGAGCTGTTTTTT. Its protein product is CASSILQGTGELFF.

In its sample, this clonotype was seen once. V and J are TRBV6-1 and TRBJ2-1; D is unresolved. This CDR3 is built from 16 residues. Germline loops: CDR1 MNHNS, CDR2 SASEGT. V was shortened by 1 base and J by 2 bases, with 12 bases between the two germline ends. The CDR3 protein is CASSEDSFEAYNEQFF. The CDR3 nucleotides are TGTGCCAGCAGTGAAGATTCGTTTGAGGCCTACAATGAGCAGTTCTTC.

There are many counts of this clonotype. The rearrangement uses TRBV20-1 and TRBJ1-5, with 7 bases aligning to TRBD1. This CDR3 spans 14 amino acids. V shed 4 bases and J 7 bases; nucleotides not matched to a gene: 10. The germline gives CDR1 DFQATT, CDR2 SNEGSKA (reference sequence). CDR3: CSAIGRGWEQPQHF. CDR3 nucleotides: TGCAGTGCTATCGGCAGGGGGTGGGAACAGCCCCAGCATTTT.

This clonotype was seen repeatedly, ten times or more. The chain carries TRBV6-2 or TRBV6-3 and TRBJ1-1; 8 bases align to TRBD1. After removal of 5 bases from V and 0 bases from J, the junction contained 5 bases not matched to a gene. Germline V gene data show CDR1 as MNHEY and CDR2 as SVGEGT. The CDR3 runs 15 residues. CDR3 in DNA: TGTGCCAGCAGTAAACCGGGACAGGTGAACACTGAAGCTTTCTTT. Translation gives CASSKPGQVNTEAFF.

Ten or more counts support this clonotype. This chain uses TRBV27 with TRBJ2-1; TRBD2 matches at 12 bases. CDR1 and CDR2 from the germline V gene are MNHEY and SMNVEV (reference sequence). Unmatched junction bases numbered 5, after V lost 2 bases and J lost 9 bases. The CDR3 has 15 residues. As DNA, the CDR3 is TGTGCCAGCAGTTTAAGACTAGCGGGAGCCGGTGAGCAGTTCTTC. This codes for CASSLRLAGAGEQFF.

The chain combines TRBV7-9 with TRBJ1-4, with D uncertain. In germline, CDR1 is SEHNR, CDR2 FQNEAQ (reference sequence). Trimming took 4 bases from V and 0 from J, leaving 15 bases between them. This CDR3 has 17 amino acids. The CDR3 loop is CASSYLGLASTNEKLFF. In DNA form, the CDR3 reads TGTGCCAGCAGCTACCTGGGCCTGGCCTCAACTAATGAAAAACTGTTTTTT.

The sample holds a few counts of this clonotype. The chain uses TRBV30 and TRBJ1-2; D possibly corresponds to TRBD1 (6 bases). CDR3 size: 13 residues. The V and J ends lost 0 bases and 6 bases respectively, with 11 bases between them. The germline V gene has CDR1 GTSNPN and CDR2 SVGIG (reference sequence). In DNA, the CDR3 is TGTGCCTGGAGTGTATTTGGGGGCGATGGCTACACCTTC. It yields the protein CAWSVFGGDGYTF.

This clonotype showed up many times. The rearrangement uses TRBV28 and TRBJ2-2; D gene uncertain. The germline V gene encodes CDR1 MDHEN and CDR2 SYDVKM. The CDR3 has 11 amino acids. The V and J ends lost 6 bases and 6 bases respectively, with 5 bases between them. The CDR3 nucleotides are TGTGCCAGCAGCTTAGCCGGGGAGCTGTTTTTT. It translates to CASSLAGELFF.

This clonotype was detected a few times. V usage is TRBV20-1 and J usage is TRBJ1-1, with 8 bases fitting TRBD1. The V and J ends lost 7 bases and 1 base, in that order; junction bases with no gene match: 5. This CDR3 is 13 amino acids long. Germline V gives CDR1 DFQATT, CDR2 SNEGSKA (reference sequence). In DNA, the CDR3 is TGCAGTGTGGACAGGGTGGAGAACACTGAAGCTTTCTTT. Translating it yields CSVDRVENTEAFF.

This chain links TRBV19 with TRBJ2-5; the D is unclear. The CDR3 has 13 residues. V was pared by 0 bases and J by 1 base, with 3 bases between. Germline loops: CDR1 LNHDA, CDR2 SQIVND (reference sequence). The CDR3 DNA is TGTGCCAGTAGTATAGATTTCCAAGAGACCCAGTACTTC. This gives the protein CASSIDFQETQYF.